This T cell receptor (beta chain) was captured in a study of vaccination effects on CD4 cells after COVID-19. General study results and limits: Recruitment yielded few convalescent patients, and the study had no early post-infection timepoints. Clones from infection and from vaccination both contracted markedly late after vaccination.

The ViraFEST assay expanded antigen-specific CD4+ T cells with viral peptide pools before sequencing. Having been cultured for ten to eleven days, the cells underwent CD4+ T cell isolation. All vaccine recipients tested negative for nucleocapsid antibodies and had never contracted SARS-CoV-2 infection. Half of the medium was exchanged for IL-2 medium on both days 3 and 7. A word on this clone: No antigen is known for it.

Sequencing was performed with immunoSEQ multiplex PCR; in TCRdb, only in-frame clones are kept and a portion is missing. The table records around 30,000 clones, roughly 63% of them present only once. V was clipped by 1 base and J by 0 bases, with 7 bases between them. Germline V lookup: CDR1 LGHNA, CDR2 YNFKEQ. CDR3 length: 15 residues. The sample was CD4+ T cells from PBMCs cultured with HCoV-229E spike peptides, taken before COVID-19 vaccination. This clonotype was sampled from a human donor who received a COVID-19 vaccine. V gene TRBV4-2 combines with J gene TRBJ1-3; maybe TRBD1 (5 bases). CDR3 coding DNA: TGTGCCAGCAGCCAAGTGACAGCCTCTGGAAACACCATATATTTT. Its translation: CASSQVTASGNTIYF.